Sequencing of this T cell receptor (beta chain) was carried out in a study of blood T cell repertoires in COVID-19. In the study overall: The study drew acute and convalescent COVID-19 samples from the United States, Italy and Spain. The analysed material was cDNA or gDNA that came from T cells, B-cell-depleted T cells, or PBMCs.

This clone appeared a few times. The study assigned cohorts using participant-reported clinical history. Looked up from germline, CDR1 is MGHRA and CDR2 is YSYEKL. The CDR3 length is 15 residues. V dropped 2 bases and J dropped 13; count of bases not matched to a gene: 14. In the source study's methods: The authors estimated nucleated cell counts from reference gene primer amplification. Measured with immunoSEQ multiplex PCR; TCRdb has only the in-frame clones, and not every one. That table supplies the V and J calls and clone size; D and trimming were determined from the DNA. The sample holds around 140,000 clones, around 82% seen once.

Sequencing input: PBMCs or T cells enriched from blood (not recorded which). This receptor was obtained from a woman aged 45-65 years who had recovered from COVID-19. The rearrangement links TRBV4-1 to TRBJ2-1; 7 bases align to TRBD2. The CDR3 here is CASSQRVGGSPIQFF. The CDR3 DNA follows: TGCGCCAGCAGCCAACGGGTCGGGGGGTCCCCGATACAGTTCTTC.